The T cell receptor (beta chain) under discussion was sequenced for a study of T cell changes during pregnancy in multiple sclerosis. Sequencing used immunoSEQ multiplex PCR; TCRdb keeps in-frame clones, though not all of them. The top ten clones hold 7.5% to 9% of a sample with roughly 24,000 clones, under 90% of them seen once. This clone was picked up one time. Germline CDR1 reads SGHRS; CDR2 reads YFSETQ. Trimming took 0 bases from V and 6 from J, leaving 13 bases between them. The CDR3 sequence is 15 residues long. The TCR was taken from a female donor with multiple sclerosis, enrolled in a pregnancy study. The starting material was CD8+ T cells from peripheral blood mononuclear cells, obtained before pregnancy. The chain has TRBV5-1 and TRBJ2-1; D is perhaps TRBD1 (5 bases). In DNA form, the CDR3 reads TGCGCCAGCAGCTTGGACTGGTCCAGGGTCAATGAGCAGTTCTTC. Amino acid sequence: CASSLDWSRVNEQFF.